This is a list of T cell receptor beta chains from one sample in a study of blood T cells in healthy people across ages. TCRdb reanalysed the 5' RACE reads using MiXCR and keeps one entry per CDR3 protein. The sample lists over 950,000 distinct CDR3 sequences; roughly 51% were seen once. What was sequenced was blood. The receptors derive from a woman between 55 and 75 years old in good health. CDR3s include the opening cysteine and the closing phenylalanine or tryptophan. A D gene is named only where the DNA matches it firmly. Some rows have no size entry. The others give once, few or many, or a class for an expanded clone.

D gene	clone size	V gene	J gene	CDR3 DNA	CDR3 protein
NA	few	TRBV7-2	TRBJ2-5	TGTGCCAGCAGCGGGGACGGGGTCAGTGGAGAGCAGTACTTC	CASSGDGVSGEQYF
TRBD1	NA	TRBV10-3	TRBJ1-1	TGTGCCATCAGTGACCCCGACAGGGGGCAAACTGAAGCTTTCTTT	CAISDPDRGQTEAFF
NA	few	TRBV15	TRBJ2-3	TGTGCCACCAGCAGAGATCTGGGGGGACACACAGATACGCAGTATTTT	CATSRDLGGHTDTQYF
NA	few	TRBV28	TRBJ2-7	TGTGCCAGCACACGAGACGGGGGGCTGGTCGGGCAGTACTTC	CASTRDGGLVGQYF
TRBD2	once	TRBV28	TRBJ2-7	TGTGCCGGCAGTCATCGTTTCAGTAAAGTCTCTAGCGGGACTTCCTACGAGCAGTACTTC	CAGSHRFSKVSSGTSYEQYF
NA	NA	TRBV25-1	TRBJ2-7	TGTGCCAGCAGTACAAGGTCGAGCGAGCAGTACTTC	CASSTRSSEQYF
NA	NA	TRBV2	TRBJ2-7	TGTGCCAGCAGGAAGGGCCTCTCCTACGAGCAGTACTTC	CASRKGLSYEQYF
TRBD1	many	TRBV29-1	TRBJ1-2	TGCAGCGTCGATCGGGACAGGGTCCATGGCTACACCTTC	CSVDRDRVHGYTF
NA	NA	TRBV6-2/TRBV6-3	TRBJ1-1	TGTGCCAGCGGGGACCAGAACACTGAAGCTTTCTTT	CASGDQNTEAFF
NA	NA	TRBV15	TRBJ2-5	TGTGCCACCAGCATCACCCTGGAAGAGACCCAGTACTTC	CATSITLEETQYF
NA	few	TRBV6-1	TRBJ2-3	TGTGCCAGCAGTGGTCCCAGCGGGTACACAGATACGCAGTATTTT	CASSGPSGYTDTQYF
TRBD1	NA	TRBV27	TRBJ2-5	TGTGCCAGCAGATATGCCGGGACAGGGGAGGGCAATGAGCAGTACTTC	CASRYAGTGEGNEQYF
NA	many	TRBV7-9	TRBJ2-6	TGTGCCAGCAGCCTAGGGCAATCTGGGGCCAACGTCCTGACTTTC	CASSLGQSGANVLTF
NA	NA	TRBV28	TRBJ2-7	TGTGCCACCTTGGACAGCCTCTACGAGCAGTACTTC	CATLDSLYEQYF
NA	NA	TRBV5-1	TRBJ1-1	TGCGCCAGCAGCTTGGCCCGGGGGGCCCTGAACACTGAAGCTTTCTTT	CASSLARGALNTEAFF
TRBD1	once	TRBV3-1	TRBJ2-5	TGTGCCAGCAGCCAAGGGGACAGGGCGAAGTACCAAGAGACCCAGTACTTC	CASSQGDRAKYQETQYF
NA	NA	TRBV28	TRBJ1-4	TGTGCCAGCAGCCCTCAGGGGTATGGCGAAAAACTGTTTTTT	CASSPQGYGEKLFF
NA	NA	TRBV3-1	TRBJ2-7	TGTGCCAGCAGCCCTAAGACAGCTTTTCAACCGTACGAGCAGTACTTC	CASSPKTAFQPYEQYF
NA	NA	TRBV4-1	TRBJ1-4	TGCGCCAGCAGCTCCCCGGAAAGTGTGGAAAAACTGTTTTTT	CASSSPESVEKLFF
NA	few	TRBV25-1	TRBJ2-3	TGTGCCAGCAGTGCCACTTTAGGTAGCAAGACAACTTCTGGCACAGATACGCAGTATTTT	CASSATLGSKTTSGTDTQYF
TRBD2	once	TRBV27	TRBJ2-5	TGTGCCAGCAGTCCCCGGTACAGCGGGGGCCGGGAGACCCAGTACTTC	CASSPRYSGGRETQYF
NA	NA	TRBV12-3/TRBV12-4	TRBJ1-1	TGTGCCAGCAGTGTGGGAGGGGAGGGTATGAACACTGAAGCTTTCTTT	CASSVGGEGMNTEAFF
NA	NA	TRBV7-8	TRBJ2-7	TGTGCCAGCAGCTCACCGGGACGGACAACCCACGAGCAGTACTTC	CASSSPGRTTHEQYF
TRBD1	NA	TRBV29-1	TRBJ2-1	TGCAGCGGGGGGACAGGGATATGGGAGACCCAGTTCTTC	CSGGTGIWETQFF
TRBD1	NA	TRBV11-3	TRBJ2-1	TGTGCCAGCAGCCCCCGACAGGGGGGAAACAATGAGCAGTTCTTC	CASSPRQGGNNEQFF
TRBD2	NA	TRBV7-9	TRBJ2-7	TGTGCCAGCAGCTTAGAATACACGGGGGGACTAGCAGAGACCTACGAGCAGTACTTC	CASSLEYTGGLAETYEQYF
NA	few	TRBV27	TRBJ2-7	TGTGCCAGCAGTTTACGAGGGGGTGTAGGGGAGCAGTACTTC	CASSLRGGVGEQYF
TRBD2	many	TRBV29-1	TRBJ2-1	TGCAGCGTTGAAGATCCCCGGACTAGCGGGAGGCTCGTTAGCTCCTACAATGAGCAGTTCTTC	CSVEDPRTSGRLVSSYNEQFF
NA	NA	TRBV28	TRBJ2-7	TGTGCCAGCAGTTTCCAAACCCCCTGGAGCGAGCAGTACTTC	CASSFQTPWSEQYF
TRBD2	NA	TRBV10-1	TRBJ2-7	TGCGCCAGCAGTGAGGCCCCCGGACTAGCGGTTTACGAGCAGTACTTC	CASSEAPGLAVYEQYF
TRBD1	NA	TRBV12-3/TRBV12-4	TRBJ2-4	TGTGCCAGCAGTTTGGGGACAGGGGGCATGAACATTCAGTACTTC	CASSLGTGGMNIQYF
TRBD1	few	TRBV13	TRBJ2-7	TGTGCCAGCAGCTTAGACCCCGGGACAGGGGGTTACGAGCAGTACTTC	CASSLDPGTGGYEQYF
NA	few	TRBV20-1	TRBJ2-1	TGCAGTGCTAGAGGAAGGGGTAACCATGAGCAGTTCTTC	CSARGRGNHEQFF
NA	NA	TRBV7-2	TRBJ2-5	TGTGCCGGCAGCTTCTTTGGATTCGGCGGAGAGACCCAGTACTTC	CAGSFFGFGGETQYF
NA	NA	TRBV20-1	TRBJ1-2	TGCAGTGCCGACCTTGGGGCGTCAAAGATGTGTGGCTACACCTTC	CSADLGASKMCGYTF
NA	NA	TRBV5-1	TRBJ2-7	TGCGCCAGCAGCTTGGAGGACCTCTCCTACGAGCAGTACTTC	CASSLEDLSYEQYF
NA	NA	TRBV29-1	TRBJ2-5	TGCAGCGTTGTCATCTGGAGACAAGAGACCCAGTACTTC	CSVVIWRQETQYF
TRBD2	NA	TRBV18	TRBJ2-7	TGTGCCAGCTCACCGGCTAGCGGGTTTTACGAGCAGTACTTC	CASSPASGFYEQYF
NA	NA	TRBV12-3/TRBV12-4	TRBJ1-5	TGTGCCAGCAGACCCCAGGAGTCTCAGCCCCAGCATTTT	CASRPQESQPQHF
TRBD2	NA	TRBV29-1	TRBJ2-7	TGCAGCGTTGTCGGCGGGAGGGCCCACGAGCAGTACTTC	CSVVGGRAHEQYF
NA	NA	TRBV7-2	TRBJ2-3	TGTGCCAGCTCCCAGAGGGCGGGGAGCACAGATACGCAGTATTTT	CASSQRAGSTDTQYF
NA	NA	TRBV4-2	TRBJ2-6	TGTGCCAGCAGCCCTACGTGGGCGAGAACGACTGGGGCCAACGTCCTGACTTTC	CASSPTWARTTGANVLTF
NA	NA	TRBV4-2	TRBJ2-1	TGTGCCAGCAGTGAGGGACCCTCTGGGGCCTTTGATGAGCAGTTCTTC	CASSEGPSGAFDEQFF
NA	NA	TRBV7-2	TRBJ2-1	TGTGCCAGCAGCCCCCAGGCGCGGAACAATGAGCAGTTCTTC	CASSPQARNNEQFF
NA	NA	TRBV20-1	TRBJ2-7	TGCAGCCCACGAGGGGACAAGGGCGAGCAGTACTTC	CSPRGDKGEQYF
TRBD2	few	TRBV5-1	TRBJ2-7	TGCGCCAGCAGCTTCGGGACTAGCGGGATAGTATGGGACGAGCAGTACTTC	CASSFGTSGIVWDEQYF
TRBD1	few	TRBV12-3/TRBV12-4	TRBJ2-7	TGTGCCACCTCTGACAGGGGCCAATACGAGCAGTACTTC	CATSDRGQYEQYF
NA	NA	TRBV9	TRBJ1-2	TGTGCCAGCAGCATTGGACAGCATGTTTATGGCTACACCTTC	CASSIGQHVYGYTF
NA	NA	TRBV4-1	TRBJ1-4	TGCGCCAGCAGCCAAACGGCGGGAGAAAAACTGTTTTTT	CASSQTAGEKLFF
NA	NA	TRBV9	TRBJ2-5	TGTGCCAGCAGCGGCACTAGCAATCAAGAGACCCAGTACTTC	CASSGTSNQETQYF
NA	NA	TRBV29-1	TRBJ2-4	TGCGCGGGGATGGGAAGGGGAAACATTCAGTACTTC	CAGMGRGNIQYF
NA	NA	TRBV12-3/TRBV12-4	TRBJ2-4	TGTGCCAGCAGCGATTTTCAGGGGGGCATTCAGTACTTC	CASSDFQGGIQYF
NA	few	TRBV12-3/TRBV12-4	TRBJ2-1	TGTGCCAGCGTCCCAAAGGGCTGGGGGCCTCCGGACAATGAGCAGTTCTTC	CASVPKGWGPPDNEQFF
NA	few	TRBV10-3	TRBJ1-6	TGTGCCATCGCGGACGGATTATCTAATTCACCCCTCCACTTT	CAIADGLSNSPLHF
NA	NA	TRBV6-5	TRBJ1-2	TGTGCCAGCAGTAGGGCCCCTGACTATGGCTACACCTTC	CASSRAPDYGYTF
TRBD2	NA	TRBV5-1	TRBJ2-6	TGCGCCAGCAGTGAAATAGCGGGAGTGCGAGGGGCCAACGTCCCGACTTTC	CASSEIAGVRGANVPTF
TRBD1	NA	TRBV20-1	TRBJ1-6	TGCAGTGCTGCGACAGGGGAATGGGACTCACCCCTCCACTTT	CSAATGEWDSPLHF
TRBD2	NA	TRBV7-2	TRBJ2-5	TGTGCCAGCAGCCCACCGGGACTAGCGGCTAATGAGCAGTACTTC	CASSPPGLAANEQYF
NA	NA	TRBV12-3/TRBV12-4	TRBJ2-7	TGTGCCAGCCAAGCAAAGGGGACGGCTTTCGAGCAGTACTTC	CASQAKGTAFEQYF